The 26 T cell receptor beta chains below come from one sample, sequenced in a study of cytomegalovirus exposure and HLA in healthy donors. The primer mix had 60 Vbeta and 13 Jbeta primers. The protocol was immunoSEQ multiplex PCR, while the TCRdb copy is restricted to in-frame clones and leaves out a portion. The sample holds 100,000 or so clones, roughly 60% seen once. The specimen was PBMCs. All receptors come from a woman younger than 45 in good health and CMV-seropositive.

V usage is TRBV18 and J usage is TRBJ2-7, with D perhaps matching TRBD2 (6 bases). V shed 0 bases and J shed 3 bases, with 12 bases lying between them. Germline V lookup: CDR1 KGHSH, CDR2 LQKENI. CDR3 size: 15 residues. CDR3 region: CASSPPRVEGYEQYF. The CDR3 region has the DNA TGTGCCAGCTCACCACCAAGGGTGGAGGGCTACGAGCAGTACTTC.

The chain links TRBV28 to TRBJ1-6; 7 bases agree with TRBD1. Germline V gene sequence: CDR1 MDHEN, CDR2 SYDVKM. The V segment lost 5 bases and the J segment 3 bases; nucleotides outside the gene matches: 4. The CDR3 runs 15 residues. This CDR3 reads CASSIRQGYNSPLHF. CDR3 sequence (DNA): TGTGCCAGCAGTATCCGACAGGGCTATAATTCACCCCTCCACTTT.

This clone turned up a few times. The chain is built from TRBV11-3 and TRBJ1-1; no firm D call. The V gene lost 5 bases and the J gene lost 2 bases, with 9 bases spanning the gap. Germline V CDR1 and CDR2: SGHNT, YENEEA. This CDR3 spans 13 amino acids. CDR3 loop: CASSPESNTEAFF. The CDR3 DNA sequence: TGTGCCAGCAGCCCGGAGAGCAACACTGAAGCTTTCTTT.

This clone was counted between two and nine times. This chain uses TRBV5-6 with TRBJ2-1; TRBD2 matches at 9 bases. The CDR3 contains 15 residues. Losses at the gene ends were 4 bases for V and 5 bases for J; bases not matched to a gene: 7. In germline, CDR1 is SGHDT, CDR2 YYEEEE. CDR3 in amino acids: CASSRGGAVDNEQFF. CDR3 DNA: TGTGCCAGCAGCCGCGGGGGGGCCGTCGACAATGAGCAGTTCTTC.

V usage is TRBV7-3 and J usage is TRBJ2-2; tentatively, D is TRBD1 (5 bases). The V gene lost 5 bases and the J gene lost 1 base, with 8 bases spanning the gap. The CDR3 contains 14 residues. Germline CDR1 reads SGHTA; CDR2 reads FQGTGA. CDR3 bases: TGTGCCAGCAGCCTCCAGGGGAACACCGGGGAGCTGTTTTTT. Translated, it gives CASSLQGNTGELFF.

This clone was found a few times. The chain combines TRBV7-6 with TRBJ2-1; 8 bases are a match to TRBD1. V was pared by 0 bases and J by 5 bases, with 9 bases of the junction left unmatched. Per germline, CDR1 SGHVS and CDR2 FNYEAQ. This CDR3 contains 17 residues. The CDR3 DNA sequence: TGTGCCAGCAGCTTAGCGCCCCCGGACAGGGCAAACAATGAGCAGTTCTTC. Its translation: CASSLAPPDRANNEQFF.

This clone has only one observation. This sequence joins TRBV28 and TRBJ1-4; 10 bases align to TRBD1. CDR3 length: 17 amino acids. V was pared by 1 base and J by 0 bases, with 2 bases of the junction left unmatched. Germline-derived CDR1 and CDR2 are MDHEN and SYDVKM. The CDR3 spells CASSLSGQGATNEKLFF. Written as DNA, the CDR3 is TGTGCCAGCAGTTTATCTGGACAGGGGGCAACTAATGAAAAACTGTTTTTT.

The V call is TRBV6-5, the J call TRBJ1-1, with D perhaps TRBD1 (5 bases). Germline CDR1 and CDR2: MNHEY and SVGAGI. Trimming took 6 bases from V and 4 from J, leaving 12 bases between them. The CDR3 contains 13 residues. DNA for the CDR3: TGTGCCAGCAGCCCCGGGGGGGTCACTGAAGCTTTCTTT. This gives the protein CASSPGGVTEAFF.

This chain connects TRBV6-1 to TRBJ2-5; D uncertain. This CDR3 contains 15 residues. The V gene lost 1 base and the J gene lost 7 bases, with 16 bases spanning the gap. Germline V gene data show CDR1 as MNHNS and CDR2 as SASEGT. The CDR3 region is CASSEGLSTGGTQYF. In nucleotides, the CDR3 is TGTGCCAGCAGTGAAGGACTCTCGACGGGTGGGACCCAGTACTTC.

The chain couples TRBV2 to TRBJ2-3; 16 nucleotides agree with TRBD2. With 5 bases clipped from V and 6 bases from J, the junction kept 8 bases outside the gene matches. The CDR3 spans 17 residues. The germline V gene has CDR1 SNHLY and CDR2 FYNNEI. DNA for the CDR3: TGTGCCAGCAGTTACACCGGGACTAGCGGGGGGGAGGATACGCAGTATTTT. Protein sequence: CASSYTGTSGGEDTQYF.

This clone was seen a few times. CDR3 nucleotides: TGTGCCAGCAGCCGACAGGACAACACTGAAGCTTTCTTT. This codes for CASSRQDNTEAFF. The chain links TRBV2 to TRBJ1-1; TRBD1 might be the D (6 bases). Germline CDR1 reads SNHLY; CDR2 reads FYNNEI. With 6 bases removed from V and 2 bases from J, the gap between germline ends came to 10 bases. The CDR3 extends over 13 amino acids.

CDR3 in amino acids: CAGQGNTEAFF. The CDR3 nucleotides read TGTGCCGGACAGGGGAACACTGAAGCTTTCTTT. This chain connects TRBV30 to TRBJ1-1, with 8 bases that match TRBD1. Germline values: CDR1 GTSNPN, CDR2 SVGIG (reference sequence). With 8 bases clipped from V and 1 base from J, the junction kept 0 bases outside the gene matches. The CDR3 totals 11 residues. The variable domain in full, with the rest retrieved from reference TRBV30 and TRBJ1-1, is SQTIHQWPATLVQPVGSPLSLECTVEGTSNPNLYWYRQAAGRGLQLLFYSVGIGQISSEVPQNLSASRPQDRQFILSSKKLLLSDSGFYLCAGQGNTEAFFGQGTRLTVV.

This chain connects TRBV7-9 to TRBJ1-2; TRBD1 matches 11 bases. CDR3 length: 16 amino acids. The germline gives CDR1 SEHNR, CDR2 FQNEAQ (reference sequence). The V segment lost 5 bases and the J segment 2 bases; nucleotides outside the gene matches: 7. In nucleotides, the CDR3 is TGTGCCAGCAGCCGTCCTCGGACAGGGGGCAACTATGGCTACACCTTC. Amino acid sequence: CASSRPRTGGNYGYTF. The complete variable domain, with remaining parts taken from reference TRBV7-9 and TRBJ1-2, reads DTGVSQNPRHKITKRGQNVTFRCDPISEHNRLYWYRQTLGQGPEFLTYFQNEAQLEKSRLLSDRFSAERPKGSFSTLEIQRTEQGDSAMYLCASSRPRTGGNYGYTFGSGTRLTVV.

This chain links TRBV18 with TRBJ1-4; unclear D gene. The germline V gene encodes CDR1 KGHSH and CDR2 LQKENI. V was cut by 4 bases and J by 8 bases, with 8 bases left in between. The CDR3 runs to 12 residues. The CDR3 spells CASSRLREKLFF. The CDR3 coding sequence is TGTGCCAGCTCACGGTTGCGAGAAAAACTGTTTTTT.

V and J are TRBV27 and TRBJ1-5, with 7 bases aligning to TRBD1. V shed 5 bases and J 0 bases; nucleotides not matched to a gene: 7. Germline V gene sequence: CDR1 MNHEY, CDR2 SMNVEV (reference sequence). The CDR3 has 16 amino acids. The chain's CDR3 is CASSETGAYSNQPQHF. The CDR3 nucleotides are TGTGCCAGCAGTGAAACAGGGGCGTATAGCAATCAGCCCCAGCATTTT.

This sequence joins TRBV4-1 and TRBJ1-2, with D uncertain. The CDR3 consists of 11 residues. V was shortened by 4 bases and J by 4 bases, with 4 bases between the two germline ends. Germline V lookup: CDR1 MGHRA, CDR2 YSYEKL. In nucleotides, the CDR3 is TGCGCCAGCAGCCTCGGCTATGGCTACACCTTC. Protein: CASSLGYGYTF.

Here the CDR3 reads CASSRSIEGGGYTF. The CDR3 region has the DNA TGTGCCAGCAGTAGATCTATCGAAGGGGGTGGCTACACCTTC. The V gene is TRBV7-2, the J gene TRBJ1-2; D is perhaps TRBD1 (6 bases). The V gene lost 6 bases and the J gene lost 7 bases, with 18 bases spanning the gap. CDR1 and CDR2 (germline): SGHTA, FQGNSA. CDR3 length equals 14 residues. The whole variable domain, filled in from reference TRBV7-2 and TRBJ1-2, reads GAGVSQSPSNKVTEKGKDVELRCDPISGHTALYWYRQSLGQGLEFLIYFQGNSAPDKSGLPSDRFSAERTGGSVSTLTIQRTQQEDSAVYLCASSRSIEGGGYTFGSGTRLTVV.

The V call is TRBV6-6, the J call TRBJ2-1; 9 bases line up with TRBD1. The germline CDR1 and CDR2 sequences are MNHNY and SVGAGI (reference sequence). The CDR3 loop spans 16 amino acids. The V and J ends lost 4 bases and 7 bases, in that order; junction bases with no gene match: 11. CDR3 bases: TGTGCCAGCAGTTCCCGACCGGGACAGGGTACGAATGAGCAGTTCTTC. Translating it yields CASSSRPGQGTNEQFF.

This CDR3 is CAITFSGVGSEQFF. The CDR3 region has the DNA TGTGCCATCACGTTTAGCGGGGTTGGTAGCGAGCAGTTCTTC. The genes are TRBV10-3 and TRBJ2-1, with TRBD2 identical over 8 bases. This CDR3 has 14 amino acids. The V and J ends lost 7 bases and 10 bases, in that order; junction bases with no gene match: 12. Germline-derived CDR1 and CDR2 are ENHRY and SYGVKD.

The chain couples TRBV2 to TRBJ1-5; TRBD1 matches 7 bases. Per germline, CDR1 SNHLY and CDR2 FYNNEI. CDR3 size: 15 residues. V trimming: 7 bases; J trimming: 4 bases; junction bases outside the gene matches: 10. Here the CDR3 reads CASTRMTGKNQPQHF. The DNA of the CDR3 is TGTGCCAGCACACGTATGACAGGGAAAAATCAGCCCCAGCATTTT.

V and J are TRBV6-5 and TRBJ2-5; possibly TRBD2 for D (7 bases). The CDR3 is made up of 16 amino acids. Trimming cost V 0 bases and J 5 bases, with 16 bases left between them. CDR1 is MNHEY and CDR2 is SVGAGI in the germline V gene. As DNA, the CDR3 is TGTGCCAGCAGTTACTCGAGAGGGGGGGGGCTGGAGACCCAGTACTTC. Translated, it gives CASSYSRGGGLETQYF.

This clone was counted only a few times. The CDR3 DNA reads TGTGCCAGTAGTATAGCGGGAGGCGGGGGGGCTTCTGAAGAGACCCAGTACTTC. Translated: CASSIAGGGGASEETQYF. The chain has TRBV19 and TRBJ2-5, with TRBD2 identical over 9 bases. The germline CDR1 and CDR2 sequences are LNHDA and SQIVND (reference sequence). The CDR3 runs to 18 residues. Unmatched junction bases numbered 12, after V lost 1 base and J lost 3 bases.

About this clone itself: Mismatch with germline at one junction end may stem from a read error. CDR3 residues: CTSSEVRASEAFF. As DNA, the CDR3 is TGTACCAGCAGTGAGGTGAGGGCCTCTGAAGCTTTCTTT. The rearrangement links TRBV25-1 to TRBJ1-1, with unresolved D. The CDR3 length is 13 residues. Germline lookup yields CDR1 MGHDK and CDR2 SYGVNS.

V usage is TRBV19 and J usage is TRBJ1-1; D is uncertain. Germline lookup yields CDR1 LNHDA and CDR2 SQIVND (reference sequence). The CDR3 loop spans 16 amino acids. V was clipped by 4 bases and J by 1 base, with 16 bases between them. The CDR3 reads CASSTSRGGKNTEAFF. CDR3 DNA sequence: TGTGCCAGTAGTACGTCACGCGGAGGGAAGAACACTGAAGCTTTCTTT.

The CDR3 region is CASTIVGTGQETQYF. The CDR3 DNA reads as TGTGCCAGCACCATAGTCGGGACAGGCCAAGAGACCCAGTACTTC. The chain has TRBV7-2 and TRBJ2-5, with 8 positions matching TRBD1. CDR1 and CDR2 (germline): SGHTA, FQGNSA. CDR3 size: 15 residues. Trimming removed 7 bases from V and 1 base from J; junction bases left unmatched: 8.

J is TRBJ2-1 and V is TRBV27, with TRBD2 identical over 8 bases. Germline values: CDR1 MNHEY, CDR2 SMNVEV (reference sequence). The V and J ends lost 2 bases and 4 bases, in that order; junction bases with no gene match: 4. The CDR3 sequence is 15 residues long. The chain's CDR3 is CASSLTRGDYNEQFF. The CDR3 bases are TGTGCCAGCAGTTTAACGCGGGGGGATTACAATGAGCAGTTCTTC.